A single sample is the source of the 20 T cell receptor beta chains below, sequenced in a study of T-cell reconstitution after alpha-beta-depleted transplantation in children. Unique molecular identifiers were incorporated when the TCRbeta library was constructed. TCRdb recomputed calls from the PCR reads with MiXCR, one row per CDR3 protein. The repertoire holds over 550,000 distinct CDR3 sequences, about 10% seen once, with around 4% in the top ten. The sample was PBMCs from the stem cell graft donor, taken from the stem cell graft. Receptors were obtained from a human donor who donated a stem cell graft to a child with acute myeloid leukemia.

The rearrangement links TRBV5-4 to TRBJ2-2, with TRBD2 matching 7 bases. The CDR3 runs 17 residues. Trimming removed 0 bases from V and 0 bases from J; junction bases left unmatched: 5. Germline-derived CDR1 and CDR2 are SGHNT and YYREEE (reference sequence). The CDR3 DNA reads TGTGCCAGCAGCTTGGGTGGGGCGGGAGCGAACACCGGGGAGCTGTTTTTT. Protein sequence: CASSLGGAGANTGELFF.

The CDR3 reads CAAGGGSTNEQFF. In DNA form, the CDR3 reads TGTGCCGCGGGGGGCGGGAGCACCAATGAGCAGTTCTTC. The rearrangement links TRBV7-2 to TRBJ2-1; TRBD2 matches 8 bases. The V gene end was trimmed by 11 bases and the J gene end by 6 bases; junction bases not matched to a gene: 9. The germline CDR1 and CDR2 sequences are SGHTA and FQGNSA. This CDR3 contains 13 residues.

This rearrangement joins TRBV6-2 or TRBV6-3 to TRBJ2-7; D possibly corresponds to TRBD1 (5 bases). With 4 bases removed from V and 5 bases from J, the gap between germline ends came to 15 bases. The germline V gene has CDR1 MNHEY and CDR2 SVGEGT. This CDR3 is 14 amino acids long. CDR3 sequence reads: CASSLRQPSDEQYF. The CDR3 DNA is TGTGCCAGCAGTTTAAGACAGCCATCCGACGAGCAGTACTTC.

The chain links TRBV30 to TRBJ2-1; 8 bases align to TRBD2. CDR3 length: 12 residues. Germline CDR1 and CDR2: GTSNPN and SVGIG (reference sequence). The J segment lost 10 bases and the V segment lost 2 bases, leaving 4 bases of the junction unmatched. The CDR3 DNA reads as TGTGCCTGGAGTCTCCGGGAGGGGGAGCAGTTCTTC. It yields the protein CAWSLREGEQFF.

There are a few counts of this clonotype. The rearrangement joins TRBV4-3 to TRBJ2-3; TRBD2 aligns across 9 bases. This CDR3 region has 18 residues. Germline values: CDR1 LGHNA, CDR2 YSLEER. V trimming: 0 bases; J trimming: 0 bases; junction bases outside the gene matches: 7. This CDR3 is CASSQDRDSGSSTDTQYF. CDR3 DNA sequence: TGCGCCAGCAGCCAAGATCGAGATAGCGGGAGTAGCACAGATACGCAGTATTTT.

This clonotype was found a few times. V and J are TRBV29-1 and TRBJ1-5; TRBD1 agrees at 7 bases. V shed 8 bases and J 8 bases; nucleotides not matched to a gene: 12. Germline V gene lookup returns CDR1 SQVTM and CDR2 ANQGSEA. This CDR3 region has 13 residues. The CDR3 coding sequence is TGCAGCACCCCAGGGGGTTTTGGGAAGCCCCAGCATTTT. It specifies CSTPGGFGKPQHF.

The rearrangement links TRBV20-1 to TRBJ2-1, with unresolved D. The V and J ends lost 3 bases and 12 bases respectively, with 18 bases between them. This CDR3 comprises 13 residues. Germline V gene sequence: CDR1 DFQATT, CDR2 SNEGSKA (reference sequence). The CDR3 here is CSARDSVGLRQFF. In DNA form, the CDR3 reads TGCAGTGCTAGGGATTCGGTGGGCCTTAGGCAGTTCTTC.

This clonotype was recorded a few times. The chain combines TRBV2 with TRBJ2-5; TRBD2 might be the D (6 bases). From germline, CDR1 is SNHLY and CDR2 FYNNEI. V was trimmed by 1 base and J by 5 bases, leaving 11 bases between them. This CDR3 is 14 amino acids long. CDR3: CASSEGLGYETQYF. In DNA form, the CDR3 reads TGTGCCAGCAGTGAAGGACTAGGGTATGAGACCCAGTACTTC.

This clonotype showed up many times. This chain connects TRBV6-1 to TRBJ1-3, with D perhaps TRBD1 (5 bases). The germline V gene encodes CDR1 MNHNS and CDR2 SASEGT. Trimming removed 4 bases at V and 4 bases at J, with 11 bases between. The CDR3 extends over 14 amino acids. The CDR3: CASSAIHRGNTIYF. The CDR3 region has the DNA TGTGCCAGCAGTGCAATCCACAGGGGAAACACCATATATTTT.

This clonotype was observed a handful of times. The V gene is TRBV6-1, the J gene TRBJ2-3; perhaps TRBD1 as D (5 bases). Germline V CDR1 and CDR2: MNHNS, SASEGT. V was clipped by 8 bases and J by 4 bases, with 13 bases between them. This CDR3 spans 13 amino acids. Written as DNA, the CDR3 is TGTGCCAGCTCCCAGGGCCGGGCAGATACGCAGTATTTT. It specifies CASSQGRADTQYF.

V and J are TRBV29-1 and TRBJ2-7; D gene uncertain. V was cut by 4 bases and J by 6 bases, with 16 bases left in between. CDR1 and CDR2 (germline): SQVTM, ANQGSEA. There are 13 residues in the CDR3. In DNA form, the CDR3 reads TGCAGCGTTGTTGGCTCCCCCGGCCTCGAGCAGTACTTC. It is translated as CSVVGSPGLEQYF.

This clonotype was seen only a few times. This chain joins TRBV5-1 and TRBJ2-3; 11 bases align to TRBD2. This CDR3 spans 18 amino acids. Germline V gene data show CDR1 as SGHRS and CDR2 as YFSETQ. The junction had 11 bases not matched to a gene; V was cut back by 5 bases and J by 0 bases. The CDR3 spells CASSPGLASGGSTDTQYF. CDR3 DNA sequence: TGCGCCAGCAGTCCTGGTTTGGCTAGCGGGGGGAGCACAGATACGCAGTATTTT.

The chain links TRBV20-1 to TRBJ2-7; no firm D call. The CDR3 contains 16 residues. V lost 0 bases to trimming and J lost 0 bases, with 15 bases between them. The germline V gene encodes CDR1 DFQATT and CDR2 SNEGSKA (reference sequence). DNA of the CDR3: TGCAGTGCTAGAGATTCATACGGCAGGATCTCCTACGAGCAGTACTTC. This encodes CSARDSYGRISYEQYF.

V and J are TRBV20-1 and TRBJ2-6; tentative D call: TRBD1 (7 bases). Trimming removed 0 bases at V and 0 bases at J, with 15 bases between. Looked up from germline, CDR1 is DFQATT and CDR2 is SNEGSKA (reference sequence). The CDR3 covers 18 residues. The CDR3 reads CSARDYRQGGSGANVLTF. The DNA for the CDR3 is TGCAGTGCTAGAGACTACCGACAGGGAGGCTCTGGGGCCAACGTCCTGACTTTC.

In its sample, this clonotype was seen a few times. The gene calls are TRBV7-9 and TRBJ2-7; 7 bases align to TRBD1. Per the germline V gene, CDR1 is SEHNR and CDR2 is FQNEAQ (reference sequence). The CDR3 has 15 residues. The ends lost 6 bases at V and 5 bases at J; junction bases unmatched: 13. CDR3 sequence: CASRRTGTEGNEQYF. The CDR3 DNA reads TGTGCCAGCAGACGTACCGGGACAGAAGGGAACGAGCAGTACTTC.

This clonotype was observed a handful of times. The J gene is TRBJ2-1, the V gene TRBV6-5, with a weak D call TRBD1 (5 bases). CDR3 length: 15 amino acids. Germline V gene data show CDR1 as MNHEY and CDR2 as SVGAGI. The germline V and J ends were trimmed by 0 bases and 5 bases, with 11 bases remaining between them. The CDR3: CASSYSSQGNNEQFF. The DNA for the CDR3 is TGTGCCAGCAGTTACTCGTCCCAGGGAAACAATGAGCAGTTCTTC.

This chain uses TRBV7-2 with TRBJ2-7, with 9 bases matching TRBD1. Trimming took 6 bases from V and 5 from J; bases not matched to a gene: 8. CDR3 length: 14 residues. Germline V gives CDR1 SGHTA, CDR2 FQGNSA. The CDR3 loop is CASSRTGTGNEQYF. The CDR3 region has the DNA TGTGCCAGCAGTCGGACCGGGACAGGGAACGAGCAGTACTTC.

V is TRBV13 and J is TRBJ1-1; D unclear. From germline, CDR1 is PRHDT and CDR2 FYEKMQ (reference sequence). V lost 0 bases, J lost 4 bases, and 15 bases lay in between. This CDR3 is built from 16 residues. As DNA, the CDR3 is TGTGCCAGCAGCTTAGGCGGGGTCTCGTATTCCACTGAAGCTTTCTTT. Its protein is CASSLGGVSYSTEAFF.

This clonotype has more than one count but fewer than ten. The chain has TRBV6-5 and TRBJ1-5; D is ambiguous. In germline, CDR1 is MNHEY, CDR2 SVGAGI. V was trimmed by 4 bases and J by 0 bases, leaving 13 bases between them. The CDR3 is 16 amino acids. Here the CDR3 DNA reads TGTGCCAGCAGTTCACCTAGGACGGATAGCAATCAGCCCCAGCATTTT. Protein product: CASSSPRTDSNQPQHF.

This clonotype was seen at least ten times. The genes are TRBV20-1 and TRBJ1-2; a possible D gene is TRBD1 (5 bases). This CDR3 has 12 residues. The V end was cut by 1 base, the J end by 6 bases, with 9 bases between. CDR1 and CDR2 (germline): DFQATT, SNEGSKA (reference sequence). CDR3 amino acids: CSARGDQNGYTF. The CDR3 DNA is TGCAGTGCTAGAGGGGACCAAAATGGCTACACCTTC.